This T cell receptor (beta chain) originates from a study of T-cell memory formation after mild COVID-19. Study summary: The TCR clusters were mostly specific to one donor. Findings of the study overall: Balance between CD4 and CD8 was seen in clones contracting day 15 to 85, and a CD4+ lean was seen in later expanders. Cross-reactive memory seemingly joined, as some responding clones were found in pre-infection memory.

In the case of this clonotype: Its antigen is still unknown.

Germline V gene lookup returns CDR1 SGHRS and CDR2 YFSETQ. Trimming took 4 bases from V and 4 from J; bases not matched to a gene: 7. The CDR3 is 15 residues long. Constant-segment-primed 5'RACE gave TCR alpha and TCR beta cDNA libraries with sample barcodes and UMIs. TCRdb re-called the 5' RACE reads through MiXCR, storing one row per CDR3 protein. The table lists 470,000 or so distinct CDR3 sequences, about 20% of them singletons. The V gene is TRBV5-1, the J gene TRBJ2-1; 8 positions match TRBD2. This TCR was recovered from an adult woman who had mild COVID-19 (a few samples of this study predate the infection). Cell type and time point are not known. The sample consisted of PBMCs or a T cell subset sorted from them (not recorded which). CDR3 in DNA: TGCGCCAGCAGCCGCGGGGGGTCGAGGTACAATGAGCAGTTCTTC. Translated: CASSRGGSRYNEQFF.